Listed below are T cell receptor beta chains from one sample, sequenced in a study of PD-1 blockade in classical Hodgkin lymphoma. Only in-frame clones appear in the TCRdb table, and some are missing; sequencing was by immunoSEQ multiplex PCR. The sample shows tens of thousands of clones, 91% of them seen only once. The sample was peripheral blood mononuclear cells (PBMCs), taken before the fourth cycle of nivolumab. The receptors here all came from a human donor with classical Hodgkin lymphoma. The CDR3 runs from the conserved cysteine through the conserved F or W. The order of the fields is D gene, CDR3 length, V gene, clone size, J gene, CDR3 DNA, CDR3 protein. D genes are given only for firm matches. Rows give clone size only sometimes, using once, few, many, or a class for an expanded clone.

.	15	TRBV4-1	.	TRBJ1-2	TGCGCCAGCAGCCCCTACCATGTAGCTAACTATGGCTACACCTTC	CASSPYHVANYGYTF
.	14	TRBV2	.	TRBJ1-1	TGTGCCAGCAGCCGGGTCCTAAAAGGGACTGAAGCTTTCTTT	CASSRVLKGTEAFF
.	12	TRBV14	medium-sized	TRBJ1-1	TGTGCCAGCACATTAGGGAACACTGAAGCTTTCTTT	CASTLGNTEAFF
TRBD1	18	TRBV5-4	.	TRBJ1-2	TGTGCCAGCAGCTTGGCCCTCGTCACAGGGGGTGGTAGGAATGGCTACACCTTC	CASSLALVTGGGRNGYTF
TRBD2	15	TRBV29-1	.	TRBJ2-1	TGCAGCGTTGAAGGCCGAGCTAGCGGTTACAATGAGCAGTTCTTC	CSVEGRASGYNEQFF
.	14	TRBV7-9	.	TRBJ1-2	TGTGCCAGCAGCCCCCGTTTGATCCCGGACGGCTACACCTTC	CASSPRLIPDGYTF
TRBD1	13	TRBV27	.	TRBJ1-5	TGTGCCAGCAGGACAGGGGTGGGTGGGCCCCAGCATTTT	CASRTGVGGPQHF
TRBD1	17	TRBV9	.	TRBJ2-6	TGTGCCAGCAGCAGAGGACAGGGACTCTCTGGGGCCAACGTCCTGACTTTC	CASSRGQGLSGANVLTF
.	15	TRBV7-9	.	TRBJ2-5	TGTGCCAGCAGCCCCCGAGTCGGGGAAGGAGAGACCCAGTACTTC	CASSPRVGEGETQYF
TRBD1	16	TRBV7-9	.	TRBJ1-5	TGTGCCAGCAGCAAAGAGACAGGGATAAGCAATCAGCCCCAGCATTTT	CASSKETGISNQPQHF
TRBD1	13	TRBV6-5	.	TRBJ2-5	TGTGCCAGCAGATCAGGGGGCTTGGAGACCCAGTACTTC	CASRSGGLETQYF
.	14	TRBV19	.	TRBJ1-2	TGTGCCAGTAGTATTTACGACATATCGTATGGCTACACCTTC	CASSIYDISYGYTF
.	15	TRBV4-1	.	TRBJ2-7	TGCGCCAGCAGCCAAAGCCCAGGAGACTCCTACGAGCAGTACTTC	CASSQSPGDSYEQYF
.	11	TRBV11-2	.	TRBJ2-5	TGTGCCAGCACCAACGGAGAGACCCAGTACTTC	CASTNGETQYF
.	13	TRBV18	.	TRBJ2-1	TGTGCCAGCTACCTCGGATCCGGGGGTGAGCAGTTCTTC	CASYLGSGGEQFF
.	17	TRBV12-5	once	TRBJ2-3	TGTGCTAGTGGTTTGGTACTCGGCAAAGGGGTCGGGGATACGCAGTATTTT	CASGLVLGKGVGDTQYF
.	11	TRBV6-1	.	TRBJ2-4	TGTGCCAGCAGTGACCCGGGCATTCAGTACTTC	CASSDPGIQYF
TRBD1	15	TRBV10-2	.	TRBJ1-5	TGCGCCAGCAGTGAATCAGGGGGCCCTCATCAGCCCCAGCATTTT	CASSESGGPHQPQHF
.	12	TRBV5-4	.	TRBJ1-1	TGTGCCAGCAGCTCGAGGCCAGGGGAAGCTTTCTTT	CASSSRPGEAFF
.	15	TRBV2	once	TRBJ2-3	TGTGCCAGCGAGATAACAGGCCTCGGCACAGATACGCAGTATTTT	CASEITGLGTDTQYF
.	15	TRBV7-3	.	TRBJ2-6	TGTGCCAGCAGCACCCCGGGGACTGGGGCCAACGTCCTGACTTTC	CASSTPGTGANVLTF
.	15	TRBV14	.	TRBJ2-1	TGTGCCAGCAGTTGGGGCCTCATCCCCTACAATGAGCAGTTCTTC	CASSWGLIPYNEQFF
TRBD2	17	TRBV10-3	once	TRBJ2-1	TGTGCCATCAGTGTCCCTCCTAGCGGGGGTTCCTACAATGAGCAGTTCTTC	CAISVPPSGGSYNEQFF
.	13	TRBV29-1	.	TRBJ1-4	TGCAGCGTTGAAACAGATACTAATGAAAAACTGTTTTTT	CSVETDTNEKLFF
.	15	TRBV19	.	TRBJ1-6	TGTGCCAGTAGTGGGTCCGGGACGAGACAGTCACCCCTCCACTTT	CASSGSGTRQSPLHF
TRBD1	13	TRBV27	once	TRBJ1-2	TGTGCCAGCCGGGACAGGGTTAACTATGGCTACACCTTC	CASRDRVNYGYTF
.	15	TRBV6-6	.	TRBJ1-2	TGTGCCAGCAGTTACTCGGAGGGGGCTAACTATGGCTACACCTTC	CASSYSEGANYGYTF
.	13	TRBV5-6	.	TRBJ1-3	TGTGCCAGCAGTACTGAGCCAGGAAACACCATATATTTT	CASSTEPGNTIYF
.	13	TRBV2	.	TRBJ1-1	TGTGCCAGCAGCATGTCAGGGACCCCTGAAGCTTTCTTT	CASSMSGTPEAFF
TRBD1	13	TRBV6-4	.	TRBJ1-6	TGTGCCAGCGCCCAGGGGGGTGATTCACCCCTCCACTTT	CASAQGGDSPLHF
TRBD2	15	TRBV6-1	.	TRBJ2-1	TGTGCCAGCGGGAGGGGCCTAGCGGTTAACAATGAGCAGTTCTTC	CASGRGLAVNNEQFF
.	12	TRBV18	.	TRBJ1-6	TGTGCCAGCTCCCGACTTAGTTCACCCCTCCACTTT	CASSRLSSPLHF
.	15	TRBV18	.	TRBJ1-2	TGTGCCAGCTCACCAGATTCCTCAGTCAGCTATGGCTACACCTTC	CASSPDSSVSYGYTF
.	14	TRBV6-1	.	TRBJ1-2	TGTGCCACTCCGAGAATTAACAGGGTTCATGGCTACACCTTC	CATPRINRVHGYTF
TRBD1	17	TRBV19	few	TRBJ1-1	TGTGCCAGTAGCGCCATGAAACGGGGACAGGGAAACACTGAAGCTTTCTTT	CASSAMKRGQGNTEAFF
.	14	TRBV30	.	TRBJ1-5	TGTGCCTGGAGTGTCCAGGGGAACCATCAGCCCCAGCATTTT	CAWSVQGNHQPQHF